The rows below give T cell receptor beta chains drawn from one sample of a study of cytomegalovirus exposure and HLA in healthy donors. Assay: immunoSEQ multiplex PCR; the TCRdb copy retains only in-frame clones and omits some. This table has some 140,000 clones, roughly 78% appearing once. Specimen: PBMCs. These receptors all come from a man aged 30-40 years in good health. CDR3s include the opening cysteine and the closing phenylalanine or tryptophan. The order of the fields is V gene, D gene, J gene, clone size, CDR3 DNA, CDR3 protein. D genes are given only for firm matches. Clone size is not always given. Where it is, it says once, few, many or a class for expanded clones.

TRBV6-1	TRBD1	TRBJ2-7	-	TGTGCCACCACGGGACAGGGGATGCGCGAGCAGTACTTC	CATTGQGMREQYF
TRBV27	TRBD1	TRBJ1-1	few	TGTGCCAGCAGTTTGGATACAGGGGTTAGTGAAGCTTTCTTT	CASSLDTGVSEAFF
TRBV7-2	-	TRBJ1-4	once	TGTGCCAGCAGCTTTAGTAGAACTGAAAAACTGTTTTTT	CASSFSRTEKLFF
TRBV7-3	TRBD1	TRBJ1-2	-	TGTGCCAGCAGCTTGGGGTCCGGGACAGACTACACCTTC	CASSLGSGTDYTF
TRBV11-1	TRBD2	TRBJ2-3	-	TGTGCCAGCAGCTTAGTGGAGCGGGAGGTGCAAGATACGCAGTATTTT	CASSLVEREVQDTQYF
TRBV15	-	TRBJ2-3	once	TGTGCCACCAGCAGAGATCGGGGTAGTCTGGCAGATACGCAGTATTTT	CATSRDRGSLADTQYF
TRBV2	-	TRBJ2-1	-	TGTGCCAGCGTAACAGTCTCCGACGAGCAGTTCTTC	CASVTVSDEQFF
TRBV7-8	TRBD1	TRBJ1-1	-	TGTGCCAGCAGCCCAAGACAGGGAAACATGAACACTGAAGCTTTCTTT	CASSPRQGNMNTEAFF
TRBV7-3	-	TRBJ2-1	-	TGTGCCAGCAGCTTAACCCCGGGCTCCTACAATGAGCAGTTCTTC	CASSLTPGSYNEQFF
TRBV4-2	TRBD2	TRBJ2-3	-	TGTGCCAGCAGCCCCGACGTTCTGCGGGAGTTGGATACGCAGTATTTT	CASSPDVLRELDTQYF
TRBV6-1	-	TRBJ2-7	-	TGTGCCGGGGGGGCGACAGGCCGGTACGAGCAGTACTTC	CAGGATGRYEQYF
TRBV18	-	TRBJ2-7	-	TGTGCCAGCTCACCAGGTTTATCGGCAGGCGAGCAGTACTTC	CASSPGLSAGEQYF
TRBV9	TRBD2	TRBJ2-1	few	TGTGCCAGCGGAGGACTAGCGGCTTTCTTCTTC	CASGGLAAFFF
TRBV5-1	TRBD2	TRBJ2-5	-	TGCGCCAGCAAACTAGCGGGAGAAGAGACCCAGTACTTC	CASKLAGEETQYF
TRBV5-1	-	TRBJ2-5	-	TGCGCCAGCGGGAGCCTAGGCACGGGCGAGACCCAGTACTTC	CASGSLGTGETQYF
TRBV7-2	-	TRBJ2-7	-	TGTGCCAGCAGCTCTTACTACGAGCAGTACTTC	CASSSYYEQYF
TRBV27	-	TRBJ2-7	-	TGTGCCAGCAGTCCCGTAGACGGGAGAAGGTACGAGCAGTACTTC	CASSPVDGRRYEQYF
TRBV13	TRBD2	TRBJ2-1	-	TGTGCCAGCAGTCGAACCCTTTCGGGAGGATCCTACAATGAGCAGTTCTTC	CASSRTLSGGSYNEQFF
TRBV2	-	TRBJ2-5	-	TGTGCCAGCACCGGTGGGACCCAGTACTTC	CASTGGTQYF
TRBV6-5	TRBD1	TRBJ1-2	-	TGTGCCACCCTCCCAAGGGACAGGGGCCTTGGCTACACCTTC	CATLPRDRGLGYTF
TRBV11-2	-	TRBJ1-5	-	TGTGCCAGCAGCTCCACCCAGGAACAGCCCCAGCATTTT	CASSSTQEQPQHF
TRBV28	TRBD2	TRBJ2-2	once	TGTGCCAGCAGCCCCCTAGGGGAGGGCCTTACCGGGGAGCTGTTTTTT	CASSPLGEGLTGELFF
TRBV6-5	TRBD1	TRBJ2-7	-	TGTGCCAGTTGCTGGGACAGGGGTATCGACGAGCAGTACTTC	CASCWDRGIDEQYF
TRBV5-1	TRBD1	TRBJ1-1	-	TGCGCCAGCAGCTGGACGGACAGGGGTAGCACTGAAGCTTTCTTT	CASSWTDRGSTEAFF
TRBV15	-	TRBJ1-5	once	TGTGCCACCAGCAGTTACAATCAGCCCCAGCATTTT	CATSSYNQPQHF
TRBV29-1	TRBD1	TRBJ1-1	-	TGCAGCGCCGCCCGGGGGCAGGGGGCTCCGCTGAACACTGAAGCTTTCTTT	CSAARGQGAPLNTEAFF
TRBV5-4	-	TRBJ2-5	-	TGTGCCAGCAGCAATATATTCGGGGACCAAGAGACCCAGTACTTC	CASSNIFGDQETQYF
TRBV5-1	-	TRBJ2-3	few	TGCGCCAGCAGGTCGGTCGGGAGTCTGGATACGCAGTATTTT	CASRSVGSLDTQYF
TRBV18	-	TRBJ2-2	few	TGTGCCAGCTCACCGAGAGGGACCGGGGAGCTGTTTTTT	CASSPRGTGELFF
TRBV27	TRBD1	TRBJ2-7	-	TGTGCCAGCAGATCGACAGGGGAGTTCCCCTACGAGCAGTACTTC	CASRSTGEFPYEQYF
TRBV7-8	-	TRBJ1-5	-	TGTGCCAGCAGCTACATCCGCGGCGTGTGGGTCCAGCCCCAGCATTTT	CASSYIRGVWVQPQHF
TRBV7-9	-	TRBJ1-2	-	TGTGCCAGCAGCTTTGTAGAGGGCTATGGCTACACCTTC	CASSFVEGYGYTF
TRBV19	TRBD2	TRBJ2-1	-	TGTGCCACCAGGGCGGGGGGCAGGTACAATGAGCAGTTCTTC	CATRAGGRYNEQFF
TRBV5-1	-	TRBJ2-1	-	TGCGCCAGCAGCTTGGAGGGGAGGAGGGGGCGTGAGCAGTTCTTC	CASSLEGRRGREQFF
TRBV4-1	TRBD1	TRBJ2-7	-	TGCGCCAGCTTACCACCGGGACAGGGCCTCTACGAGCAGTACTTC	CASLPPGQGLYEQYF
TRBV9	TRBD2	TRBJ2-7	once	TGTGCCAGCAGCTCCCTCGGGGCTAGCGGTTTCTACGAGCAGTACTTC	CASSSLGASGFYEQYF
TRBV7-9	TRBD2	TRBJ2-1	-	TGTGCCAGCAGCCTAACTAGCGGAGGTTACAATGAGCAGTTCTTC	CASSLTSGGYNEQFF
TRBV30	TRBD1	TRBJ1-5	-	TGTGCCTGGAGTGCGGACAGGGGCCGCAATCAGCCCCAGCATTTT	CAWSADRGRNQPQHF
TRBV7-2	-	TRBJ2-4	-	TGTGCCAGCAGCTTAGCGGAGACTGCAGCCAAAAACATTCAGTACTTC	CASSLAETAAKNIQYF
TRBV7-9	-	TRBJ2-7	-	TGTTCCAGCAGCTTAGGCGGCAGAGTTTACGAGCAGTACTTC	CSSSLGGRVYEQYF
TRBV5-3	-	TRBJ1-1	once	TGTGCCAGAAGCCCCATGGGGGCTAGCATCTCCACTGAAGCTTTCTTT	CARSPMGASISTEAFF
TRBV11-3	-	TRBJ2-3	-	TGTGCCAGCAGCCGAAGGGCGCGGGTTAGCACAGATACGCAGTATTTT	CASSRRARVSTDTQYF